The clone carrying this TCR beta chain was detected a few times. The antigen is unknown. All donors were Caucasian adults living in Nashville, Tennessee. Trimming took 3 bases from V and 3 from J, leaving 14 bases between them. Germline CDR1 reads GTSNPN; CDR2 reads SVGIG (reference sequence). The CDR3 has 15 residues. This entry comes from a study of shared clonotypes between healthy human individuals. Background on the study: Per-donor plates numbered three CD4 naive, three CD4 memory, two CD8 naive and one CD8 memory. Regarding the study as a whole: Memory subsets generally showed smaller estimated richness than naive subsets did. Between a few donors, naive CD4 clonotypes were shared at a level of about 5%.

The protocol was immunoSEQ multiplex PCR, while the TCRdb copy is restricted to in-frame clones and leaves out a portion. The profile shows millions of clones, more than 90% of them singletons. V usage is TRBV30 and J usage is TRBJ1-4, with D maybe TRBD1 (5 bases). The sample consisted of naive CD4+ T cells sorted from blood. Subset: CD45RA+ positively selected. This sequence was found in a man younger than 35 in good health. The CDR3 sequence: CAWRRWGGSNEKLFF. The CDR3 bases are TGTGCCTGGAGGCGGTGGGGGGGGTCTAATGAAAAACTGTTTTTT.